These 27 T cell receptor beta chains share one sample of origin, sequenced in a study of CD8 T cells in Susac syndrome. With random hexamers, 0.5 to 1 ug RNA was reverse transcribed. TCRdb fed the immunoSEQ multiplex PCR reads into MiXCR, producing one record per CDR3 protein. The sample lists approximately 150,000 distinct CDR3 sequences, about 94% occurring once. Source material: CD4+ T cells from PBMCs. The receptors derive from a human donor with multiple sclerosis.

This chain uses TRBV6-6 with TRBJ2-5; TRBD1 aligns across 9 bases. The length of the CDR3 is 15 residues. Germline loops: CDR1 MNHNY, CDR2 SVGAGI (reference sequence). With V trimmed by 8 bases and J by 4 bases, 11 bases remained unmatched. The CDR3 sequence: CASGLGQGLTETQYF. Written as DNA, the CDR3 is TGTGCCAGCGGACTGGGACAGGGCCTCACAGAGACCCAGTACTTC.

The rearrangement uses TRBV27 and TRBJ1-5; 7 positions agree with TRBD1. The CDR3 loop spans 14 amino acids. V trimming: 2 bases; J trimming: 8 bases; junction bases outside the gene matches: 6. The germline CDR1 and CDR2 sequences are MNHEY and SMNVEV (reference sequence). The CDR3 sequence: CASSLRTTGEPQHF. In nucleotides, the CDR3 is TGTGCCAGCAGTTTACGAACAACAGGGGAGCCCCAGCATTTT.

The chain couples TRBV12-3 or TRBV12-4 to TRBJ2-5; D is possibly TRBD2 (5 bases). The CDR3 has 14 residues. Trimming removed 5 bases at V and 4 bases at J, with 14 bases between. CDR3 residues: CASSTRWRRETQYF. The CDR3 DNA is TGTGCCAGCAGTACTAGGTGGCGACGAGAGACCCAGTACTTC.

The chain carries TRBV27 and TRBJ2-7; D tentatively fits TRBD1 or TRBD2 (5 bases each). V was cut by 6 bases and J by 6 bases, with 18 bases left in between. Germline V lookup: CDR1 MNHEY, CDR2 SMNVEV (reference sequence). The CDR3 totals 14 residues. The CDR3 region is CASRPQGPLGEQYF. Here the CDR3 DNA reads TGTGCCAGCAGGCCGCAGGGACCCCTCGGCGAGCAGTACTTC.

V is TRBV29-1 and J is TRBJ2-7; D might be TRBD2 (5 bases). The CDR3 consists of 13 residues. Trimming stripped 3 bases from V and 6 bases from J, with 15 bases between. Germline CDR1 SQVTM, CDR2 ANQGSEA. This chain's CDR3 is CSVEVTNPSEQYF. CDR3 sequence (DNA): TGCAGCGTTGAGGTGACTAACCCATCCGAGCAGTACTTC.

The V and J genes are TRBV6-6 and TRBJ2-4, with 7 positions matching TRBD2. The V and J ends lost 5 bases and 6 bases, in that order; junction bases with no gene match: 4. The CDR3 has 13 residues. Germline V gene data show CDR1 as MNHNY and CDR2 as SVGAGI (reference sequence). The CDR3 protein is CASSLGEGNIQYF. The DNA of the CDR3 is TGTGCCAGCAGTCTCGGGGAGGGAAACATTCAGTACTTC.

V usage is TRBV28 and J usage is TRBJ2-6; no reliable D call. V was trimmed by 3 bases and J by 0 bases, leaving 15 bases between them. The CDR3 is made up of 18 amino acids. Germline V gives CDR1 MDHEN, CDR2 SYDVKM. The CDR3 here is CASSFLGGKSSGANVLTF. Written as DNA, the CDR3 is TGTGCCAGCAGTTTTCTAGGTGGGAAAAGCTCTGGGGCCAACGTCCTGACTTTC.

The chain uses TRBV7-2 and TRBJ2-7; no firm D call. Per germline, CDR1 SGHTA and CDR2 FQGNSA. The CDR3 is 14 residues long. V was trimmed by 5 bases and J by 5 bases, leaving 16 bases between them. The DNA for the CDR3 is TGTGCCAGCAGCCTTGAAGGGTTTTCCCACGAGCAGTACTTC. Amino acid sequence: CASSLEGFSHEQYF.

The CDR3 nucleotides read TGCGCCAGCAGCTGGGGCCAGACTAGCGGGGAAGGAGAGACCCAGTACTTC. This codes for CASSWGQTSGEGETQYF. The chain recombines TRBV5-1 with TRBJ2-5; 11 bases map to TRBD2. This CDR3 comprises 17 residues. From germline, CDR1 is SGHRS and CDR2 YFSETQ. J was trimmed by 4 bases and V by 3 bases; bases with no gene match: 11.

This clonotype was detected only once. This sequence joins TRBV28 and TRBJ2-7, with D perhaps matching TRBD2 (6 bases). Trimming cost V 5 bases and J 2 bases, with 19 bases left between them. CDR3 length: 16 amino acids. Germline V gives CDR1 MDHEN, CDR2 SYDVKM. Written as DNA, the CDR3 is TGTGCCAGCAGTCTCCCTAAGGGTAGCGGAGCCTACGAGCAGTACTTC. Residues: CASSLPKGSGAYEQYF.

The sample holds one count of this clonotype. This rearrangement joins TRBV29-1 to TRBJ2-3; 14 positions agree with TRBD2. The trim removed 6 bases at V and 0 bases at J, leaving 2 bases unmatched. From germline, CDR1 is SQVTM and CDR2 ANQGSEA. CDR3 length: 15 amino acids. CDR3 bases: TGCAGCGTGGGACTAGCGGGAGCTAGCACAGATACGCAGTATTTT. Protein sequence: CSVGLAGASTDTQYF.

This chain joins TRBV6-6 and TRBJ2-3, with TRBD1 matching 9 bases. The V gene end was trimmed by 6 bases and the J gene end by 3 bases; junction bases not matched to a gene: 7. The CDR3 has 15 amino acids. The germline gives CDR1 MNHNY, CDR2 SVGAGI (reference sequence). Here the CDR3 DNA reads TGTGCCAGCAGCTACCGAGACAGGGGGACAGATACGCAGTATTTT. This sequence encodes CASSYRDRGTDTQYF.

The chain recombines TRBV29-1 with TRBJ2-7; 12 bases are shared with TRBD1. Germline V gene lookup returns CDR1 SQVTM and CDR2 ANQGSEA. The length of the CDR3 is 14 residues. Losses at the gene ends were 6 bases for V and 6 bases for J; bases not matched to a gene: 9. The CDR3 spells CSVKPGTGGGEQYF. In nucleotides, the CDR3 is TGCAGCGTGAAACCCGGGACAGGGGGCGGCGAGCAGTACTTC.

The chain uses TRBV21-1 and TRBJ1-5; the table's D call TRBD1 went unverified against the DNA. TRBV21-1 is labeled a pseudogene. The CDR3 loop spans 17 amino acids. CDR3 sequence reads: CASSELQEGDSNQPQHF. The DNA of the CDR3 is TGTGCCAGCAGCGAACTACAGGAAGGGGATAGCAATCAGCCCCAGCATTTT.

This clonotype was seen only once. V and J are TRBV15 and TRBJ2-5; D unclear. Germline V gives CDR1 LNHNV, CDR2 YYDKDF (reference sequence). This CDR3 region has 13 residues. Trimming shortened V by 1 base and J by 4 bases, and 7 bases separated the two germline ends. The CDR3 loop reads CATSRGGRETQYF. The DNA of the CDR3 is TGTGCCACCAGCAGAGGCGGTCGAGAGACCCAGTACTTC.

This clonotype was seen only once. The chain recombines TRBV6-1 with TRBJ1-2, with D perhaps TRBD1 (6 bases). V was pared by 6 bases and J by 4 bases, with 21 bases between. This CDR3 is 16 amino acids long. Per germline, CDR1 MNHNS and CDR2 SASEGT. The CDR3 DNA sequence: TGTGCCAGCAGACCGTCGGGCGGGGGCGCGGGCTATGGCTACACCTTC. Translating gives CASRPSGGGAGYGYTF.

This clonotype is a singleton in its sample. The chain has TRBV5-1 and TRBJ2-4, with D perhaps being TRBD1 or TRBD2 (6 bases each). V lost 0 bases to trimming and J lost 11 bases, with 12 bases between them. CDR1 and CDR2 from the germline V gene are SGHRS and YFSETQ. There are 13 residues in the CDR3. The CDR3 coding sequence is TGCGCCAGCAGCTTGGGTTTCGGGGGCTTTCAGTACTTC. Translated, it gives CASSLGFGGFQYF.

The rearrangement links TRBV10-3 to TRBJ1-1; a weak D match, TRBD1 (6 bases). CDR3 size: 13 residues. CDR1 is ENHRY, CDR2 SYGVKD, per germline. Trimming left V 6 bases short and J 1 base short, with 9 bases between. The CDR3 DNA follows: TGTGCCATCAGCCAGGACAGGAACACTGAAGCTTTCTTT. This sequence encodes CAISQDRNTEAFF.

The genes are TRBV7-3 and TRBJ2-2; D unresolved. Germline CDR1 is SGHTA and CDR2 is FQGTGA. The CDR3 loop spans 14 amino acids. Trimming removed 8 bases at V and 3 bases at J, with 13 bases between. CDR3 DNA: TGTGCCAGCTCGCGACGGAGCGACACCGGGGAGCTGTTTTTT. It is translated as CASSRRSDTGELFF.

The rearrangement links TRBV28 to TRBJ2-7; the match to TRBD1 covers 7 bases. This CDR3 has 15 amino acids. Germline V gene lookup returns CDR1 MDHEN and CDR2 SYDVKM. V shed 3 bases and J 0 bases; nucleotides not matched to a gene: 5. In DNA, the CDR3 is TGTGCCAGCAGTTTGGACAGGCCCCCCTCCTACGAGCAGTACTTC. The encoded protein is CASSLDRPPSYEQYF.

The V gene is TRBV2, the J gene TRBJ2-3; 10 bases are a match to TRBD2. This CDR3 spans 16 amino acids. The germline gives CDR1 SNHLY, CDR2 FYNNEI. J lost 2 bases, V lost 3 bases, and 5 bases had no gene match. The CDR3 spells CASSDGAGGPTDTQYF. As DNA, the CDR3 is TGTGCCAGCAGTGACGGAGCGGGAGGGCCCACAGATACGCAGTATTTT. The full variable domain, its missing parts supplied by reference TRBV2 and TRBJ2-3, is EPEVTQTPSHQVTQMGQEVILRCVPISNHLYFYWYRQILGQKVEFLVSFYNNEISEKSEIFDDQFSVERPDGSNFTLKIRSTKLEDSAMYFCASSDGAGGPTDTQYFGPGTRLTVL.

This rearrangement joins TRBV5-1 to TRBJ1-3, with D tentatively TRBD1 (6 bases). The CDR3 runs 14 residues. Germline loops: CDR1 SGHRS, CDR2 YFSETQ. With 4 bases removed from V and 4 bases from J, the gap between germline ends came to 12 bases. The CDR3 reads CASSPGQSGNTIYF. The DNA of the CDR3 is TGCGCCAGCAGCCCAGGACAGTCGGGAAACACCATATATTTT.

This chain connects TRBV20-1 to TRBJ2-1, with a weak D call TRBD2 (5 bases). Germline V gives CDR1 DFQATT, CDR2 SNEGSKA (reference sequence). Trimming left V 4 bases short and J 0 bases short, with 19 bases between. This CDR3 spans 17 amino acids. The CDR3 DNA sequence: TGCAGTGCTACCAGAGGGAATACCCGTAGCTCCTACAATGAGCAGTTCTTC. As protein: CSATRGNTRSSYNEQFF.

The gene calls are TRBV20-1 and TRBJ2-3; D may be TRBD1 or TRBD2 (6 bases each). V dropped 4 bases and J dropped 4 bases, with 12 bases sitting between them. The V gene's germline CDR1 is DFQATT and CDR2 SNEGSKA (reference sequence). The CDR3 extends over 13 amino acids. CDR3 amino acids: CSAKRGAADTQYF. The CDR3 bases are TGCAGTGCTAAGAGGGGGGCAGCAGATACGCAGTATTTT.

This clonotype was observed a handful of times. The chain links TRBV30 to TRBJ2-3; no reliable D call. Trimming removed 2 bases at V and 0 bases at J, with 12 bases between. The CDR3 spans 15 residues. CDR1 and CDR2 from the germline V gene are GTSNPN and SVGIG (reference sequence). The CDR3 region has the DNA TGTGCCTGGAGTTTGGTCCTTCCGAGCACAGATACGCAGTATTTT. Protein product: CAWSLVLPSTDTQYF.

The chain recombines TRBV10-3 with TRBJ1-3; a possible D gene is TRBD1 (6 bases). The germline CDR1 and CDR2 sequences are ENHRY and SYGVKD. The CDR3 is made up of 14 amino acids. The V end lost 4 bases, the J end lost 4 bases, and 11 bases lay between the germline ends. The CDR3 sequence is CAISGPGVGNTIYF. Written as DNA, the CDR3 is TGTGCCATCAGTGGTCCAGGGGTAGGAAACACCATATATTTT.

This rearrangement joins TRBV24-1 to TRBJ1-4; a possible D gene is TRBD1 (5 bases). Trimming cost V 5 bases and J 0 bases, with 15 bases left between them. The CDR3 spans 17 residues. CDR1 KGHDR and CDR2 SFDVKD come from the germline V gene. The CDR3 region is CATSGGTGSATNEKLFF. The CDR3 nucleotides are TGTGCCACCAGTGGGGGGACGGGTTCGGCAACTAATGAAAAACTGTTTTTT.